This T cell receptor beta chain was sequenced in a study of T cell responses to AZD1222 COVID-19 vaccine. TCRdb keeps only in-frame clones here, not all; method: immunoSEQ multiplex PCR. The sample contains about 93,000 clones, approximately 88% of which appear only once. General observations from the study: Two doses of AZD1222 preceded a rise in Spike-specific TCR breadth and depth. Epitopes outside B.1.351 and B.1.1.7 mutated regions reportedly drew nearly half of spike TCRs. Females made up more of the donors, who were largely white British, and clonal diversity may have come out too low.

Germline V gives CDR1 GTSNPN, CDR2 SVGIG (reference sequence). This CDR3 has 14 residues. V shed 3 bases, J shed 7 bases, and the junction held 12 bases outside the gene matches. With respect to this clone: Its antigen is unidentified.

The chain recombines TRBV30 with TRBJ2-7, with TRBD1 identical over 7 bases. The clonotype was recovered from an adult in good health. The input for sequencing was peripheral blood, taken on day 0 of AZD1222 vaccination. CDR3 coding DNA: TGTGCCTGGAGCCAACAGGGGTGGCCGGGAGAGCAGTACTTC. Protein sequence: CAWSQQGWPGEQYF. Full variable domain (remainder filled in from reference TRBV30 and TRBJ2-7): SQTIHQWPATLVQPVGSPLSLECTVEGTSNPNLYWYRQAAGRGLQLLFYSVGIGQISSEVPQNLSASRPQDRQFILSSKKLLLSDSGFYLCAWSQQGWPGEQYFGPGTRLTVT.